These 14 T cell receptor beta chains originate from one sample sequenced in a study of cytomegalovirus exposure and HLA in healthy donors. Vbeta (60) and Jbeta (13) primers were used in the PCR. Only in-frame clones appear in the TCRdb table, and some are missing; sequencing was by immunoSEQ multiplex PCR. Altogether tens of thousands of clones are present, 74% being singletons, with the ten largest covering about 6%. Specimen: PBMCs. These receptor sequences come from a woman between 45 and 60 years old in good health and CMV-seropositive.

The CDR3 protein is CASSPGGTTNEKLFF. Written as DNA, the CDR3 is TGTGCCAGCAGCCCTGGGGGGACAACTAATGAAAAACTGTTTTTT. The chain employs TRBV9 and TRBJ1-4; tentatively, D is TRBD1 (5 bases). The CDR3 spans 15 residues. V dropped 4 bases and J dropped 0 bases, with 10 bases sitting between them. Germline V gene data show CDR1 as SGDLS and CDR2 as YYNGEE.

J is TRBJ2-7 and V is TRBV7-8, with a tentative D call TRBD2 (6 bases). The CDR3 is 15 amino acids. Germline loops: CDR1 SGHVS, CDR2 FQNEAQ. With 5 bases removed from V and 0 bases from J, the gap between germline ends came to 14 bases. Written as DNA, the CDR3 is TGTGCCAGCAGCGCTGGGGGGTTTGGCTCCTACGAGCAGTACTTC. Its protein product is CASSAGGFGSYEQYF. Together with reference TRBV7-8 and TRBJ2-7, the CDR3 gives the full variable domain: GAGVSQSPRYKVAKRGQDVALRCDPISGHVSLFWYQQALGQGPEFLTYFQNEAQLDKSGLPSDRFFAERPEGSVSTLKIQRTQQEDSAVYLCASSAGGFGSYEQYFGPGTRLTVT.

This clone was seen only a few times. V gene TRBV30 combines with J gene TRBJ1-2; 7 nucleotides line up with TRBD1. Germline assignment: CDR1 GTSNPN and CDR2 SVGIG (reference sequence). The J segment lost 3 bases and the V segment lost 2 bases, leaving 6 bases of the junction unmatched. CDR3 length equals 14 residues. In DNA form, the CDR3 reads TGTGCCTGGAGTCCGGGACAGACATACTATGGCTACACCTTC. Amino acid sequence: CAWSPGQTYYGYTF.

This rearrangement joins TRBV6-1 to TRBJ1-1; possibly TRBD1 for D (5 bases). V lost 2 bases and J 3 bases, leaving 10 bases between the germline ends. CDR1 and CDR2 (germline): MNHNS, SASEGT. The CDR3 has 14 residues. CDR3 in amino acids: CASSERRGYTEAFF. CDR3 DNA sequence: TGTGCCAGCAGTGAAAGGAGGGGTTACACTGAAGCTTTCTTT.

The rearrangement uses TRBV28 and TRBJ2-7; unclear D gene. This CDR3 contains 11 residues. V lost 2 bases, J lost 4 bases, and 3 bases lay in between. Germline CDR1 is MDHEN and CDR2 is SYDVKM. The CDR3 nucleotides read TGTGCCAGCAGTTTAGCGTACGAGCAGTACTTC. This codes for CASSLAYEQYF. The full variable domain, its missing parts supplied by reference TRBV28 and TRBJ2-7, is DVKVTQSSRYLVKRTGEKVFLECVQDMDHENMFWYRQDPGLGLRLIYFSYDVKMKEKGDIPEGYSVSREKKERFSLILESASTNQTSMYLCASSLAYEQYFGPGTRLTVT.

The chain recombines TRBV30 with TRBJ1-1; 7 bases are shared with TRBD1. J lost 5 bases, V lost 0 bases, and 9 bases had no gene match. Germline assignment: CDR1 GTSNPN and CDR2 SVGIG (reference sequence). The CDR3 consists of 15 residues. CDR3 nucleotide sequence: TGTGCCTGGAGTGTCCTCGACAGGGATAAAACTGAAGCTTTCTTT. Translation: CAWSVLDRDKTEAFF.

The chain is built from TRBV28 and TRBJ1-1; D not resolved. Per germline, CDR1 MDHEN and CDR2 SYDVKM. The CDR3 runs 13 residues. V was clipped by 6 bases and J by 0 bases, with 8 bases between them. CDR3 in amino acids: CASSLQMNTEAFF. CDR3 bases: TGTGCCAGCAGCCTTCAGATGAACACTGAAGCTTTCTTT.

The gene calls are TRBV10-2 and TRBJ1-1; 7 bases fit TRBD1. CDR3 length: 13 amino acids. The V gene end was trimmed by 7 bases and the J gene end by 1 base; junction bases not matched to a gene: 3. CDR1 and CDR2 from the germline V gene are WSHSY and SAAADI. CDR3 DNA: TGCGCCAGCATGCGGACAGGGAACACTGAAGCTTTCTTT. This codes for CASMRTGNTEAFF.

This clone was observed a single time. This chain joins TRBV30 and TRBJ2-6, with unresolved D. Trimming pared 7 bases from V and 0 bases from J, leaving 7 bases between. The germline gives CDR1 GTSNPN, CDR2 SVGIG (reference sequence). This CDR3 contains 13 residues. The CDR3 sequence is CALLRSGANVLTF. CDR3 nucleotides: TGTGCCTTACTCCGCTCTGGGGCCAACGTCCTGACTTTC. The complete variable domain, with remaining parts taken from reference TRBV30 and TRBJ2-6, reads SQTIHQWPATLVQPVGSPLSLECTVEGTSNPNLYWYRQAAGRGLQLLFYSVGIGQISSEVPQNLSASRPQDRQFILSSKKLLLSDSGFYLCALLRSGANVLTFGAGSRLTVL.

Here the CDR3 reads CASSALSGGYFHEQFF. The CDR3 DNA is TGTGCCAGCAGTGCCTTATCGGGAGGTTACTTTCATGAGCAGTTCTTC. The chain joins TRBV27 to TRBJ2-1, with 7 bases identical to TRBD2. The germline gives CDR1 MNHEY, CDR2 SMNVEV (reference sequence). With 5 bases clipped from V and 8 bases from J, the junction kept 15 bases outside the gene matches. CDR3 length equals 16 residues.

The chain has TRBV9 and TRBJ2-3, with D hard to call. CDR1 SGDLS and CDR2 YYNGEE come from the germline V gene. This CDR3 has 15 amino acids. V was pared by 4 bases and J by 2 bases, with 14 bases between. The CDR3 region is CASSPRRGITDTQYF. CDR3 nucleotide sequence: TGTGCCAGCAGCCCCCGACGCGGAATCACAGATACGCAGTATTTT. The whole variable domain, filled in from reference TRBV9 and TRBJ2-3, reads DSGVTQTPKHLITATGQRVTLRCSPRSGDLSVYWYQQSLDQGLQFLIQYYNGEERAKGNILERFSAQQFPDLHSELNLSSLELGDSALYFCASSPRRGITDTQYFGPGTRLTVL.

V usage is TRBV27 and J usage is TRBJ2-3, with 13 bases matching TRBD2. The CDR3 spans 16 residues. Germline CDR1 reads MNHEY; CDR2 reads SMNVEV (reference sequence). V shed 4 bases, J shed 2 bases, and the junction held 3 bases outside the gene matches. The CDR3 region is CASSSGLAGPTDTQYF. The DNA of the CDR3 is TGTGCCAGCAGTTCGGGACTAGCGGGACCCACAGATACGCAGTATTTT.

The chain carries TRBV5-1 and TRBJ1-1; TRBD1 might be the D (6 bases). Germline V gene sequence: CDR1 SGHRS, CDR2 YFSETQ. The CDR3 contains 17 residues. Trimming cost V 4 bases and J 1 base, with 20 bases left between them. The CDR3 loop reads CASSHGVGDIGNTEAFF. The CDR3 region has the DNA TGCGCCAGCAGCCACGGCGTCGGGGACATCGGGAACACTGAAGCTTTCTTT.

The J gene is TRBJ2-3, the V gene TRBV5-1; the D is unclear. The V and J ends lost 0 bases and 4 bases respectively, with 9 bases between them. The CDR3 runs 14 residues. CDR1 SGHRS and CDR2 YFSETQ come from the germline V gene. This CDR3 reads CASSLAGSSDTQYF. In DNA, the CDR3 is TGCGCCAGCAGCTTGGCCGGTAGCTCAGATACGCAGTATTTT.